This section outlines one TCR beta chain sequence together with its context. As yet, its antigen is unknown. Assay used: immunoSEQ multiplex PCR; TCRdb lists only in-frame clones, some missing. The sample has more than 600,000 clones, about 90% seen once. This sample was taken from a study of shared clonotypes between healthy human individuals. Study-wide results and limits: Incomplete sequencing of sorted subsets was indicated by rarefaction despite large depth. The represented genetic and exposure-history diversity was limited by the small number of donors.

Terminally differentiated effector memory CD45RA+ cells were excluded by CCR7 positive selection of CD45RO-negative cells. Adults of Caucasian background living in Nashville, Tennessee made up all donors. The sample comprised naive CD8+ T cells sorted from blood. This TCR was recovered from a man in his thirties or forties in good health.

The CDR3 protein is CASSSGFSYNEQFF. In nucleotides, the CDR3 is TGTGCCAGCAGTTCTGGGTTTTCCTACAATGAGCAGTTCTTC. The chain uses TRBV27 and TRBJ2-1; the D is unclear. The V end was cut by 4 bases, the J end by 1 base, with 8 bases between. This CDR3 has 14 residues. Germline V CDR1 and CDR2: MNHEY, SMNVEV (reference sequence).